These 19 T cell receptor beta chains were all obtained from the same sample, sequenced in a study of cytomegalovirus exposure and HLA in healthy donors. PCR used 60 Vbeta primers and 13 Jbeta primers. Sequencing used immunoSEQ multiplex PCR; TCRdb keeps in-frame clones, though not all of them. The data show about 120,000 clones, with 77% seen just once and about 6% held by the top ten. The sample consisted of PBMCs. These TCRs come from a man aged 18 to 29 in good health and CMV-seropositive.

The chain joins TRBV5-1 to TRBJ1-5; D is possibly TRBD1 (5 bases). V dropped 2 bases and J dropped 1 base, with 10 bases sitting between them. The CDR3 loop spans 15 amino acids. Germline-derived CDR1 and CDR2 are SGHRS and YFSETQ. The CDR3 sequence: CASSFGRVSNQPQHF. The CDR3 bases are TGCGCCAGCAGCTTTGGCAGGGTGAGCAATCAGCCCCAGCATTTT.

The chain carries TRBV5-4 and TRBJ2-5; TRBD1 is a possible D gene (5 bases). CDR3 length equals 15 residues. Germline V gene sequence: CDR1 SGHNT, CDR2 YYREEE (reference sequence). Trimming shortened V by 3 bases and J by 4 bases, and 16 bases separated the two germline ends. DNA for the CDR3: TGTGCCAGCAGCTCGGGTGCAGGGCAAGGAGAGACCCAGTACTTC. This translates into CASSSGAGQGETQYF.

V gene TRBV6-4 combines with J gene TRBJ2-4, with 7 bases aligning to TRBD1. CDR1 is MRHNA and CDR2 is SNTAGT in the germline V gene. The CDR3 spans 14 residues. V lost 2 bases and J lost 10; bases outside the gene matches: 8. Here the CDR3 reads CASSDVPGQNIQYF. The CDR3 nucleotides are TGTGCCAGCAGTGACGTCCCGGGACAGAATATTCAGTACTTC.

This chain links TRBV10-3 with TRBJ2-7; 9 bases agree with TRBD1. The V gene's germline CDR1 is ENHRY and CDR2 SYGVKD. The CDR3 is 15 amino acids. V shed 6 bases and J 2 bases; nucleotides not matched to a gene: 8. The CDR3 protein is CAIRPRDREPYEQYF. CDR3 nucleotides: TGTGCCATCAGACCCCGGGACAGGGAGCCCTACGAGCAGTACTTC.

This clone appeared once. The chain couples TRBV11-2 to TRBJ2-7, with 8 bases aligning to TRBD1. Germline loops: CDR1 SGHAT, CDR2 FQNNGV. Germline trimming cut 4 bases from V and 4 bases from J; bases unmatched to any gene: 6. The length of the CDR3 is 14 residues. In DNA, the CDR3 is TGTGCCAGCAGCTCCTCCGGACAGGGTTACGAGCAGTACTTC. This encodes CASSSSGQGYEQYF.

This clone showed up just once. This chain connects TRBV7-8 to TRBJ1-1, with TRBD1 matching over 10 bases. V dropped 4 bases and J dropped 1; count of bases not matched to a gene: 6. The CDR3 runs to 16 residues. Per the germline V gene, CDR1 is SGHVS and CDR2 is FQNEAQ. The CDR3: CASSYPGTGENTEAFF. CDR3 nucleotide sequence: TGTGCCAGCAGCTACCCCGGGACAGGGGAGAACACTGAAGCTTTCTTT.

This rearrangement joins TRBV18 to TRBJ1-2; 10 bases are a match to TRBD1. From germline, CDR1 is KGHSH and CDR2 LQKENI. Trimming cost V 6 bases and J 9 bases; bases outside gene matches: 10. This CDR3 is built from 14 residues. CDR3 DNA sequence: TGTGCCAGCTCGACCGGGACAGGGGACCCACGCTACACCTTC. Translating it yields CASSTGTGDPRYTF.

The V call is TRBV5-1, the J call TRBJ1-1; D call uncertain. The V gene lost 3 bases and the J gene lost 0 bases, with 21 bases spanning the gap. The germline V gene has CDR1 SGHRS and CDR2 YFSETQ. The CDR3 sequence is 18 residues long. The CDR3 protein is CASSSTGNQVYMNTEAFF. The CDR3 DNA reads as TGCGCCAGCAGCTCCACCGGGAACCAAGTTTATATGAACACTGAAGCTTTCTTT.

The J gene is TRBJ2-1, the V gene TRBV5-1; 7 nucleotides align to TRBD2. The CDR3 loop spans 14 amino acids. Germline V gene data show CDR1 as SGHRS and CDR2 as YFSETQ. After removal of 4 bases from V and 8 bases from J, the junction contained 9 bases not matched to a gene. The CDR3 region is CASSPRTREDEQFF. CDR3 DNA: TGCGCCAGCAGCCCCCGGACCCGGGAGGATGAGCAGTTCTTC.

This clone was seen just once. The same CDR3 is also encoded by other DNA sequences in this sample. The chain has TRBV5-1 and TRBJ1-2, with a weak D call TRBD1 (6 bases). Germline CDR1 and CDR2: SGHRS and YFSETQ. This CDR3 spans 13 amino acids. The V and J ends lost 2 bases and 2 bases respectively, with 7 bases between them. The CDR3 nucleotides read TGCGCCAGCAGCTTAGACAGGAACTATGGCTACACCTTC. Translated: CASSLDRNYGYTF.

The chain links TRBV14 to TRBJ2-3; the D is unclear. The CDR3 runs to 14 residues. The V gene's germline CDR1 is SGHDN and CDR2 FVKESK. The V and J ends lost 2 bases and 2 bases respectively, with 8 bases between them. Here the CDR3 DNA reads TGTGCCAGCAGCCAATTCAGTTACACAGATACGCAGTATTTT. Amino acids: CASSQFSYTDTQYF.

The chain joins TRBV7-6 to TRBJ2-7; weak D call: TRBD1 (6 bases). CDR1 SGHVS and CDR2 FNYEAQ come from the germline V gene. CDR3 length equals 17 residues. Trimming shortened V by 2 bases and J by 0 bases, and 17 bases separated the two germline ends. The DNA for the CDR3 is TGTGCCAGCAGCTTATCTTCTGGGGGCCGGTACTCCTACGAGCAGTACTTC. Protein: CASSLSSGGRYSYEQYF.

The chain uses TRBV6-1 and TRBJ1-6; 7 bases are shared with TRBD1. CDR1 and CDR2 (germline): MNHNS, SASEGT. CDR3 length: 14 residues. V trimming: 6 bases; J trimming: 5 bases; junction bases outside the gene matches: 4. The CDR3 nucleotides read TGTGCCAGCAGACAGGGGAAAGATAATTCACCCCTCCACTTT. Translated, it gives CASRQGKDNSPLHF.

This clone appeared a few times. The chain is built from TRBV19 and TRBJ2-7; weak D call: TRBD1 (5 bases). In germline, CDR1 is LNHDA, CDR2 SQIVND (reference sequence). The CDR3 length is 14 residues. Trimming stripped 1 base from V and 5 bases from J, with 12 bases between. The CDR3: CASSIAQGPDEQYF. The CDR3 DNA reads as TGTGCCAGTAGTATAGCCCAGGGCCCGGACGAGCAGTACTTC.

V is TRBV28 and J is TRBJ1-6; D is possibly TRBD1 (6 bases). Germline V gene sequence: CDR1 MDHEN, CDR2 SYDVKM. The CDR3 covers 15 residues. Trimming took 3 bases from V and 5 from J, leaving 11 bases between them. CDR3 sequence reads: CASSFQDSDNSPLHF. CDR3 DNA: TGTGCCAGCAGTTTCCAGGACAGCGATAATTCACCCCTCCACTTT.

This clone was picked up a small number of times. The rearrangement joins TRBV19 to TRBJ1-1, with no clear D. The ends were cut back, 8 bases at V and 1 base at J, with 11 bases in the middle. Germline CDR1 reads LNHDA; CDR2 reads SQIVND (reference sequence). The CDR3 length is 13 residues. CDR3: CASREAANTEAFF. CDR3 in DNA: TGTGCCAGTCGTGAGGCCGCGAACACTGAAGCTTTCTTT. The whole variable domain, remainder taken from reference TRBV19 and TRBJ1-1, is DGGITQSPKYLFRKEGQNVTLSCEQNLNHDAMYWYRQDPGQGLRLIYYSQIVNDFQKGDIAEGYSVSREKKESFPLTVTSAQKNPTAFYLCASREAANTEAFFGQGTRLTVV.

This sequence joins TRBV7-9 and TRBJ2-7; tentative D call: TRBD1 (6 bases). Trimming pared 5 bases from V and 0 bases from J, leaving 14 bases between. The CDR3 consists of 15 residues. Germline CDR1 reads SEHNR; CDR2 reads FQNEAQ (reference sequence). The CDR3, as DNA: TGTGCCAGCAGCCTCTTGGGGGACACCTCCTACGAGCAGTACTTC. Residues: CASSLLGDTSYEQYF.

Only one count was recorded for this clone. CDR3 protein: CASTRGDLNTEAFF. Here the CDR3 DNA reads TGTGCCAGCACCCGGGGAGATCTGAACACTGAAGCTTTCTTT. The rearrangement uses TRBV6-5 and TRBJ1-1; no firm D call. This CDR3 contains 14 residues. V was trimmed by 7 bases and J by 0 bases, leaving 12 bases between them. Germline V gene lookup returns CDR1 MNHEY and CDR2 SVGAGI.

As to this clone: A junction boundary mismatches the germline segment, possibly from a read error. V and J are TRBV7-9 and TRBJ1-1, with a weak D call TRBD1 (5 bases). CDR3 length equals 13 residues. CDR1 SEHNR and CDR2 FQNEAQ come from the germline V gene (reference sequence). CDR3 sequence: CSSSPRDKTEAFF. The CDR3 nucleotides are TGTTCCAGCAGCCCCAGGGATAAGACTGAAGCTTTCTTT.